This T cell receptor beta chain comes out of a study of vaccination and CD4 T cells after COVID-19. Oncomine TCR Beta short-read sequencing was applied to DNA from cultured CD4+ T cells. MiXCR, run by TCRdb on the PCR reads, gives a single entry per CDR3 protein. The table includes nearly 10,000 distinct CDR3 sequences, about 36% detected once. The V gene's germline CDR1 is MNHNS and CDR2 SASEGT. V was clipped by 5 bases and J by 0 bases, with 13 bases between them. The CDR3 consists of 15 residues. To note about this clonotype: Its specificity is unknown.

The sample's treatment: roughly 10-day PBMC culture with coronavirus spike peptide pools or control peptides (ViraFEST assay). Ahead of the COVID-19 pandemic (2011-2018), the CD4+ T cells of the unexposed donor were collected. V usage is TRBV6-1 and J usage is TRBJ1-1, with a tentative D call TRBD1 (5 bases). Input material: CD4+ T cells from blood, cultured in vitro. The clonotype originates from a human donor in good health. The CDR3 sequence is CASSRGPGMNTEAFF. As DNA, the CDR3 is TGTGCCAGCAGTAGGGGCCCAGGGATGAACACTGAAGCTTTCTTT.